The clone carrying this T cell receptor (beta chain) was found a few times. The antigen is unknown. The time point is: sample taken at primary tumor resection. The donors, 72 patients with untreated early-stage non-small cell lung cancer, provided the samples. Unsorted samples of tumor, nontumor lung or frozen PBMC had their whole RNA sequenced. This sample was included in a study of spatial heterogeneity in lung cancer. TCRdb redid the calling of the 5' RACE reads with MiXCR, one entry per CDR3 protein. This sample has roughly 16,000 distinct CDR3 sequences, with around 7% found just once. Study-level findings and limits: Tumor mutation count correlated with how many alpha and beta TCRs expanded intratumorally.

Trimming took 1 base from V and 0 from J, leaving 18 bases between them. Germline CDR1 GTSNPN, CDR2 SVGIG (reference sequence). This CDR3 comprises 17 residues. The rearrangement uses TRBV30 and TRBJ1-2, with unresolved D. The source was lung tumor tissue, collected at surgery. This clonotype was obtained from a female donor with early-stage non-small cell lung cancer. The CDR3 DNA is TGTGCCTGGAGTGGATGGCCACTTCCGGGAGCTAACTATGGCTACACCTTC. Translation: CAWSGWPLPGANYGYTF.